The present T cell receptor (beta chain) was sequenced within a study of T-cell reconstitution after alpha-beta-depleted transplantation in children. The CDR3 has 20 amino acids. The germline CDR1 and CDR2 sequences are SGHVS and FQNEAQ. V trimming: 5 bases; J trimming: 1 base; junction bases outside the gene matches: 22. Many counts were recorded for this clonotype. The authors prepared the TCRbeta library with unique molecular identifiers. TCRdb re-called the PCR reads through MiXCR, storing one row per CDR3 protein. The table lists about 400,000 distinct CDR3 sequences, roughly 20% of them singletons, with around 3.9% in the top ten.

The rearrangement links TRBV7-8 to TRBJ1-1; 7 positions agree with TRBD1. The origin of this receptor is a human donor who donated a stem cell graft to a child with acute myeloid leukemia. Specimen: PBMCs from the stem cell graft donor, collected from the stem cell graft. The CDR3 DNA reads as TGTGCCAGCAGCCGCCGTCCGACAGGCCTCGGGACAGTGACGAACACTGAAGCTTTCTTT. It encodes CASSRRPTGLGTVTNTEAFF.